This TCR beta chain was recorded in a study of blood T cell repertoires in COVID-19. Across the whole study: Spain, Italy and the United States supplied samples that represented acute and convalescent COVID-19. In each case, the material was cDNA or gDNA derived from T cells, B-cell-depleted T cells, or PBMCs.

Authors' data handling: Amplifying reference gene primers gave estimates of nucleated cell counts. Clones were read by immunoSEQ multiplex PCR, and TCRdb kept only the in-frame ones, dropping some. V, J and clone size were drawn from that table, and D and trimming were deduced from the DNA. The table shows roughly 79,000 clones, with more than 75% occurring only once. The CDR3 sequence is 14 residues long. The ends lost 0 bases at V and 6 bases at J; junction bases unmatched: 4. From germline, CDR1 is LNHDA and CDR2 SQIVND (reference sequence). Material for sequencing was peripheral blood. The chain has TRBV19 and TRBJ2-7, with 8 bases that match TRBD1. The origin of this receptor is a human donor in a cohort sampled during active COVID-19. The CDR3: CASSIDGTGGEQYF. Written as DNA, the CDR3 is TGTGCCAGTAGTATAGATGGGACAGGAGGCGAGCAGTACTTC.